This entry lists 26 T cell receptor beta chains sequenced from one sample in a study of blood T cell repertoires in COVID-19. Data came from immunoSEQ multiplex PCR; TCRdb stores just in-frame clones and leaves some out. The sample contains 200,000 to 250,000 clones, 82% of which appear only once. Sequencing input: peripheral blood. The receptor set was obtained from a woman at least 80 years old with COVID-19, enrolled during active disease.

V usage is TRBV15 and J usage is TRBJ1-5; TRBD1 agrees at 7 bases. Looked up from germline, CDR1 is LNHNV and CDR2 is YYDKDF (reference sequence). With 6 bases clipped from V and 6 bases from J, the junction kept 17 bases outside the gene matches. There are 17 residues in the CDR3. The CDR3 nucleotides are TGTGCCACCAGGACGGCAGGGGGGCCCTCGGAGGGTCAGCCCCAGCATTTT. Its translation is CATRTAGGPSEGQPQHF.

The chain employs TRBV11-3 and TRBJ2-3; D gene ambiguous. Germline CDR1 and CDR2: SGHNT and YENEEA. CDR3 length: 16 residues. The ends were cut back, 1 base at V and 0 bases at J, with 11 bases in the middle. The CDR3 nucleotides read TGTGCCAGCAGCTTAGGTCTGAGGCGTAGCACAGATACGCAGTATTTT. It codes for CASSLGLRRSTDTQYF.

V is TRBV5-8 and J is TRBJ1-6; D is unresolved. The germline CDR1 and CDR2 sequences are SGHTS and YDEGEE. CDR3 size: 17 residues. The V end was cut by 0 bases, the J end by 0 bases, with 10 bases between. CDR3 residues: CASSLVFRSSYNSPLHF. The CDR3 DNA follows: TGTGCCAGCAGCTTGGTATTTAGAAGCTCCTATAATTCACCCCTCCACTTT.

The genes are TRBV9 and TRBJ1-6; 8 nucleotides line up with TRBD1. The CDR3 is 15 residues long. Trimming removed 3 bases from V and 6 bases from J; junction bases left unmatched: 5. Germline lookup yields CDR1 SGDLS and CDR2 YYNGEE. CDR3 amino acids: CASSDQGAPNSPLHF. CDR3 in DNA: TGTGCCAGCAGCGACCAGGGGGCTCCTAATTCACCCCTCCACTTT.

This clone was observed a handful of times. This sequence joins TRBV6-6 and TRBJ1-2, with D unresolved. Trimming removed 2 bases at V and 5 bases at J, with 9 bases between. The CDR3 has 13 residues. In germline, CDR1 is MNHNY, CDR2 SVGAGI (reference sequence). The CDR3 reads CASSYGQAYGYTF. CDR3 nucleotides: TGTGCCAGCAGTTACGGCCAGGCGTATGGCTACACCTTC.

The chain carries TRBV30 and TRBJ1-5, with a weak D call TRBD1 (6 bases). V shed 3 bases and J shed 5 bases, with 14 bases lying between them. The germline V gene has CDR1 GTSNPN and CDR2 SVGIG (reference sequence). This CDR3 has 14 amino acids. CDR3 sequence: CAWSGGRRDQPQHF. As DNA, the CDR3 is TGTGCCTGGAGCGGGGGGCGTCGTGATCAGCCCCAGCATTTT.

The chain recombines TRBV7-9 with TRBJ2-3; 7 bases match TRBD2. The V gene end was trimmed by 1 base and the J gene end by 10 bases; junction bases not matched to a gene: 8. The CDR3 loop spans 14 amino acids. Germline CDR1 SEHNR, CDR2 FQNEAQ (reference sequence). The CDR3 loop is CASSLERGPYPQYF. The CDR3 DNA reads TGTGCCAGCAGCTTAGAGCGGGGCCCCTATCCGCAGTATTTT.

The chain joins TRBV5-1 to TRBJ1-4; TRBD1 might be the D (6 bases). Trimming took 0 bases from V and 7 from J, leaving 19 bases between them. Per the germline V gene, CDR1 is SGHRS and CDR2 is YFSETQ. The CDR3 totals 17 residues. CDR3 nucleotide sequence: TGCGCCAGCAGCTTGGGAGCGTCGGCAGGGGAGATTGAAAAACTGTTTTTT. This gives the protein CASSLGASAGEIEKLFF. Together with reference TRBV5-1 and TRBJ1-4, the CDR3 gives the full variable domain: KAGVTQTPRYLIKTRGQQVTLSCSPISGHRSVSWYQQTPGQGLQFLFEYFSETQRNKGNFPGRFSGRQFSNSRSEMNVSTLELGDSALYLCASSLGASAGEIEKLFFGSGTQLSVL.

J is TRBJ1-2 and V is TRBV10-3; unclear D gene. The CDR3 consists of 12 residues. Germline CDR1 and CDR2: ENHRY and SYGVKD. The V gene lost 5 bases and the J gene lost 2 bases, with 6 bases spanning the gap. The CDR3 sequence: CAISPGNYGYTF. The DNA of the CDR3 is TGTGCCATCAGTCCGGGGAACTATGGCTACACCTTC.

The CDR3 DNA is TGTGCCAGCGGCCCAACTAATGAAAAACTGTTTTTT. Translating it yields CASGPTNEKLFF. The rearrangement joins TRBV7-9 to TRBJ1-4; D uncertain. Germline V gene data show CDR1 as SEHNR and CDR2 as FQNEAQ (reference sequence). With 8 bases removed from V and 0 bases from J, the gap between germline ends came to 4 bases. The CDR3 runs 12 residues.

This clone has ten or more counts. The DNA of the CDR3 is TGCGCCAGCAGCCAAGATCCAGGCTATGGCTACACCTTC. It yields the protein CASSQDPGYGYTF. This chain links TRBV4-1 with TRBJ1-2; D remains unclear. CDR1 and CDR2 (germline): MGHRA, YSYEKL. The CDR3 is 13 residues long. The V gene lost 0 bases and the J gene lost 4 bases, with 6 bases spanning the gap.

The CDR3 sequence is CASSLYDNTQYF. The CDR3 DNA is TGTGCCAGCAGCTTATATGACAATACACAGTACTTC. V and J are TRBV11-2 and TRBJ2-5; D is undetermined. CDR3 size: 12 residues. Per germline, CDR1 SGHAT and CDR2 FQNNGV. Trimming stripped 2 bases from V and 11 bases from J, with 12 bases between.

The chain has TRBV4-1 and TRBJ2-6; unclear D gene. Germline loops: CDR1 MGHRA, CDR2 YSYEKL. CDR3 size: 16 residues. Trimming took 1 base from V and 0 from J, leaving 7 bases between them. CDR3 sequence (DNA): TGCGCCAGCAGCCAAGGCTCGGGCTCTGGGGCCAACGTCCTGACTTTC. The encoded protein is CASSQGSGSGANVLTF.

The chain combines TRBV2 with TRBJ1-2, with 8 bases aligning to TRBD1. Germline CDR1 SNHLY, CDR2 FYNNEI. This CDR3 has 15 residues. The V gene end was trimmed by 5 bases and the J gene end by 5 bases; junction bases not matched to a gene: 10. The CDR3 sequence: CASSLGRGQGYGYTF. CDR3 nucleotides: TGTGCCAGCAGTCTCGGCAGGGGGCAGGGGTATGGCTACACCTTC.

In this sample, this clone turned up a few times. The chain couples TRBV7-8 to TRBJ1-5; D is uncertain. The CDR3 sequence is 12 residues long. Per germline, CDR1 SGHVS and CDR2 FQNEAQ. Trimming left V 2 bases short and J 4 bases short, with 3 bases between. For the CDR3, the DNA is TGTGCCAGCAGCTTATCGAATCAGCCCCAGCATTTT. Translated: CASSLSNQPQHF.

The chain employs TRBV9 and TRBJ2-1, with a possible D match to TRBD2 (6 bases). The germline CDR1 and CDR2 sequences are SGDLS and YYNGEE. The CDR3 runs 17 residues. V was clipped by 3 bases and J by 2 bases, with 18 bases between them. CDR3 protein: CASSAIADTSPYNEQFF. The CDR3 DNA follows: TGTGCCAGCAGCGCGATAGCGGACACCTCCCCCTACAATGAGCAGTTCTTC.

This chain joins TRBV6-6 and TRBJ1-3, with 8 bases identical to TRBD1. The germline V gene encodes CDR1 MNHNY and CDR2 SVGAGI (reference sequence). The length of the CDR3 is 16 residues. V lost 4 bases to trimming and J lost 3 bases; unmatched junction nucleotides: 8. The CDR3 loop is CASSFRQGAYGNTIYF. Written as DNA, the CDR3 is TGTGCCAGCAGTTTTCGCCAGGGGGCTTATGGAAACACCATATATTTT.

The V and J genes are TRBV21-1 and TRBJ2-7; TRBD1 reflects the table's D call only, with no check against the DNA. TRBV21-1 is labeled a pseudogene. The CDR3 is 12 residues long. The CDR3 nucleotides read TGTGCCAGCAGTACGACAGACAACGAGCAGTACTTC. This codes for CASSTTDNEQYF.

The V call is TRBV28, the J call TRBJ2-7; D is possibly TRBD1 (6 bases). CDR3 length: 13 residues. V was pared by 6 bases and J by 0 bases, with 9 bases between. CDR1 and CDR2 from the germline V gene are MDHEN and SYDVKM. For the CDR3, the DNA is TGTGCCAGCAGAACAGGGAACTCCTACGAGCAGTACTTC. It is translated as CASRTGNSYEQYF.

In DNA form, the CDR3 reads TGTGCCAGCAGTTATGGGCTTACATACGAGCAGTACTTC. This codes for CASSYGLTYEQYF. The rearrangement links TRBV6-6 to TRBJ2-7; D is uncertain. CDR3 length equals 13 residues. Per germline, CDR1 MNHNY and CDR2 SVGAGI (reference sequence). The V and J ends lost 3 bases and 4 bases respectively, with 10 bases between them.

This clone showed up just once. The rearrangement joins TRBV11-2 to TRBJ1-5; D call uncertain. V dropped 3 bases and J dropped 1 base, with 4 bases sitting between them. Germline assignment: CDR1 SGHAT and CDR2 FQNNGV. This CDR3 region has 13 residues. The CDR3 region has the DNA TGTGCCAGCAGCTTTGGCAGCAATCAGCCCCAGCATTTT. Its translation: CASSFGSNQPQHF.

This chain's CDR3 is CASSQAGVGTEAFF. CDR3 nucleotides: TGTGCCAGCAGCCAAGCAGGGGTTGGGACTGAAGCTTTCTTT. V and J are TRBV3-1 (or the pseudogene TRBV3-2) and TRBJ1-1, with a weak D call TRBD1 (6 bases). V lost 1 base to trimming and J lost 5 bases, with 11 bases between them. Per the germline V gene, CDR1 is LGHDT and CDR2 is YNNKEL (reference sequence). There are 14 residues in the CDR3.

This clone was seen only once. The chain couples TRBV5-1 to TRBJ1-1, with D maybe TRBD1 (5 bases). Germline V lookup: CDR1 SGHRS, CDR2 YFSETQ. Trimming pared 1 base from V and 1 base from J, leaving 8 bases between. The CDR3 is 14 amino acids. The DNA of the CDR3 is TGCGCCAGCAGCTTGTTAGGGGAGAACACTGAAGCTTTCTTT. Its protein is CASSLLGENTEAFF.

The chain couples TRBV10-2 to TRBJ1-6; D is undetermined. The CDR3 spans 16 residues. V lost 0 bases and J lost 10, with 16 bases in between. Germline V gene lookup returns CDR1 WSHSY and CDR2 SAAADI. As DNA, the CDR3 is TGCGCCAGCAGTGAGTCCGCGGGAGGGCAGTTGTCACCCCTCCACTTT. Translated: CASSESAGGQLSPLHF.

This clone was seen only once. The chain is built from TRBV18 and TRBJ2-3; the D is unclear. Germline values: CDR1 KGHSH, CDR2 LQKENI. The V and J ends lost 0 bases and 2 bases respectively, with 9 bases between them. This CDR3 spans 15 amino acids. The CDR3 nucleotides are TGTGCCAGCTCACCACCTACACAATACACAGATACGCAGTATTTT. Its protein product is CASSPPTQYTDTQYF. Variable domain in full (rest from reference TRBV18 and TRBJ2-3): NAGVMQNPRHLVRRRGQEARLRCSPMKGHSHVYWYRQLPEEGLKFMVYLQKENIIDESGMPKERFSAEFPKEGPSILRIQQVVRGDSAAYFCASSPPTQYTDTQYFGPGTRLTVL.

CDR3 nucleotide sequence: TGTGCCAGCAGTTACATCAGGGCCACTGAAGCTTTCTTT. It translates to CASSYIRATEAFF. V and J are TRBV2 and TRBJ1-1, with a tentative D call TRBD1 (5 bases). This CDR3 has 13 residues. From germline, CDR1 is SNHLY and CDR2 FYNNEI. Between the trimmed V and J ends, which lost 5 bases and 4 bases, there was a span of 11 bases.